These 23 T cell receptor beta chains were all obtained from the same sample, sequenced in a study of beta chain features in type 1 diabetes (dated by TCRdb to 2017 to 2018). Study-wide findings and limitations: In all four CD4+ subsets, TCRB CDR3 length was moderately but significantly shorter in type 1 diabetes patients.

These receptors have no identified antigens. The protocol used for the library was the immunoSEQ multiplex PCR assay. The entire isolated RNA was reverse transcribed using the High Capacity cDNA Reverse Transcription Kit, and thus expressed TCRB transcripts were sequenced. The table was pulled from immuneACCESS by TCRdb, which kept in-frame rearrangements only. Such tables lose some clones; where checked, under half of the loss comes from unresolved V genes, and the rest has no known cause. This sample holds over 200,000 clones; approximately 10% were observed only once. Roughly 0.017% of the sample is taken by the ten largest. The sample was naive CD4+ T cells from blood. Sample cell subset or site, as interpreted from the label and publication: true naive CD4+ T cells. The receptors were sampled from a man under 40 with type 1 diabetes.

The table lists this clone with a few counts. The chain combines TRBV1 with TRBJ2-1; the table calls TRBD2, which could not be checked here. TRBV1 is a known pseudogene. The CDR3 is made up of 14 amino acids. The CDR3: CTSSALAGVNEQFF. The CDR3 nucleotides are TGCACCAGCAGCGCACTAGCGGGGGTAAATGAGCAGTTCTTC.

This clone was detected a few times. J is TRBJ1-4 and V is TRBV29-1; no reliable D call. Trimming removed 7 bases at V and 0 bases at J, with 15 bases between. This CDR3 has 15 residues. Germline lookup yields CDR1 SQVTM and CDR2 ANQGSEA. The CDR3 region has the DNA TGCAGCGCCCTAGATTCGGGTGCAACTAATGAAAAACTGTTTTTT. It encodes CSALDSGATNEKLFF.

V and J are TRBV7-9 and TRBJ1-5; D unclear. Germline V gene lookup returns CDR1 SEHNR and CDR2 FQNEAQ (reference sequence). This CDR3 region has 12 residues. With 5 bases removed from V and 9 bases from J, the gap between germline ends came to 11 bases. The CDR3 sequence is CASSPHSGPQHF. CDR3 DNA: TGTGCCAGCAGCCCTCACTCGGGGCCCCAGCATTTT.

This clone was counted only a few times. The chain employs TRBV30 and TRBJ2-3, with 14 positions matching TRBD2. Germline CDR1 is GTSNPN and CDR2 is SVGIG (reference sequence). The CDR3 has 15 amino acids. With 4 bases clipped from V and 6 bases from J, the junction kept 6 bases outside the gene matches. CDR3 DNA sequence: TGTGCCTGGAAGACTAGCGGGGGGGGCGGTGATACGCAGTATTTT. This gives the protein CAWKTSGGGGDTQYF.

The chain links TRBV19 to TRBJ2-3; a possible D gene is TRBD2 (7 bases). The CDR3 runs to 15 residues. Germline V gene sequence: CDR1 LNHDA, CDR2 SQIVND (reference sequence). V lost 4 bases and J lost 6, with 17 bases in between. CDR3 bases: TGTGCCAGTAGTACCAGGGACGGGGGGCAGGATACGCAGTATTTT. It specifies CASSTRDGGQDTQYF.

The rearrangement joins TRBV19 to TRBJ2-1, with D possibly matching TRBD2 (6 bases). Trimming shortened V by 6 bases and J by 9 bases, and 21 bases separated the two germline ends. The CDR3 length is 15 residues. The V gene's germline CDR1 is LNHDA and CDR2 SQIVND (reference sequence). CDR3 in DNA: TGTGCCAGTAGACCCCCGTGGGCGGGGAGCACTGAGCAGTTCTTC. This translates into CASRPPWAGSTEQFF.

A few counts support this clone. V usage is TRBV5-1 and J usage is TRBJ2-5, with 10 positions matching TRBD2. V dropped 0 bases and J dropped 4; count of bases not matched to a gene: 6. CDR1 SGHRS and CDR2 YFSETQ come from the germline V gene. This CDR3 has 16 amino acids. CDR3 residues: CASSLVPKRGGETQYF. Written as DNA, the CDR3 is TGCGCCAGCAGCTTGGTCCCGAAGCGGGGGGGAGAGACCCAGTACTTC.

This clone turned up a few times. This chain joins TRBV7-2 and TRBJ2-5; TRBD2 is a possible D gene (6 bases). The ends were cut back, 1 base at V and 5 bases at J, with 14 bases in the middle. The CDR3 extends over 15 amino acids. The V gene's germline CDR1 is SGHTA and CDR2 FQGNSA. For the CDR3, the DNA is TGTGCCAGCAGCTTAGTGGGAGGAAGAGGGGAGACCCAGTACTTC. Translation: CASSLVGGRGETQYF.

Only a few counts were recorded for this clone. The chain recombines TRBV7-2 with TRBJ2-2; 7 nucleotides align to TRBD2. The CDR3 sequence is 17 residues long. With 8 bases clipped from V and 8 bases from J, the junction kept 20 bases outside the gene matches. Germline CDR1 is SGHTA and CDR2 is FQGNSA. The CDR3 reads CASAPSGLVGLYGELFF. Here the CDR3 DNA reads TGTGCCAGCGCGCCCTCTGGACTAGTTGGCTTGTATGGGGAGCTGTTTTTT.

The chain recombines TRBV9 with TRBJ2-5; possible D gene TRBD2, 6 bases. The CDR3 runs to 15 residues. The germline V gene encodes CDR1 SGDLS and CDR2 YYNGEE. The V gene lost 2 bases and the J gene lost 7 bases, with 18 bases spanning the gap. The CDR3, as DNA: TGTGCCAGCAGCGTCCTCGGCGGGGCGCGGGGGACCCAGTACTTC. Translated, it gives CASSVLGGARGTQYF.

This clone was picked up a small number of times. V is TRBV5-1 and J is TRBJ1-1, with TRBD1 as a possible D gene (5 bases). With 0 bases removed from V and 10 bases from J, the gap between germline ends came to 13 bases. The CDR3 sequence is 13 residues long. Germline V gene sequence: CDR1 SGHRS, CDR2 YFSETQ. CDR3 bases: TGCGCCAGCAGCTTGGGCGGCCAGGGCACAGCTTTCTTT. The encoded protein is CASSLGGQGTAFF.

The chain is built from TRBV7-2 and TRBJ2-5; 8 nucleotides align to TRBD2. CDR1 SGHTA and CDR2 FQGNSA come from the germline V gene. Trimming removed 1 base from V and 4 bases from J; junction bases left unmatched: 5. The CDR3 has 15 amino acids. The CDR3 DNA reads as TGTGCCAGCAGCTTAGGGGCGGGGGGCGTAGAGACCCAGTACTTC. It specifies CASSLGAGGVETQYF.

The chain couples TRBV4-2 to TRBJ1-2; 9 bases line up with TRBD1. The V segment lost 0 bases and the J segment 4 bases; nucleotides outside the gene matches: 3. This CDR3 is built from 15 residues. The germline V gene encodes CDR1 LGHNA and CDR2 YNFKEQ. The CDR3, as DNA: TGTGCCAGCAGCCAAGAAACAGGGGGCAGCTATGGCTACACCTTC. Amino acids: CASSQETGGSYGYTF.

This clone was counted between two and nine times. The J gene is TRBJ2-1, the V gene TRBV5-1; 11 bases align to TRBD2. The CDR3 is 14 residues long. With V trimmed by 3 bases and J by 12 bases, 8 bases remained unmatched. Germline V gene data show CDR1 as SGHRS and CDR2 as YFSETQ. The CDR3 here is CASSSSSGGSPQFF. In nucleotides, the CDR3 is TGCGCCAGCAGCTCCTCTAGCGGGGGGAGCCCGCAGTTCTTC.

This chain connects TRBV4-1 to TRBJ2-3; 7 bases match TRBD2. The CDR3 is 15 amino acids. The V gene's germline CDR1 is MGHRA and CDR2 YSYEKL. V trimming: 3 bases; J trimming: 7 bases; junction bases outside the gene matches: 10. In DNA form, the CDR3 reads TGCGCCAGCAGCCACCTAAGGGGACTATACCATACGCAGTATTTT. This encodes CASSHLRGLYHTQYF.

The CDR3 is CASSLGTTSGTLTDTQYF. The CDR3 DNA reads as TGCGCCAGCAGCTTGGGGACCACTAGCGGCACCCTCACAGATACGCAGTATTTT. The rearrangement joins TRBV5-1 to TRBJ2-3, with TRBD2 matching over 8 bases. This CDR3 has 18 residues. The trim removed 0 bases at V and 2 bases at J, leaving 11 bases unmatched. Germline-derived CDR1 and CDR2 are SGHRS and YFSETQ.

This clone was seen only a few times. This chain joins TRBV7-9 and TRBJ2-3, with TRBD1 identical over 8 bases. In germline, CDR1 is SEHNR, CDR2 FQNEAQ (reference sequence). V shed 5 bases and J 5 bases; nucleotides not matched to a gene: 3. The CDR3 consists of 13 residues. CDR3 protein: CASSVGQGDTQYF. DNA for the CDR3: TGTGCCAGCAGCGTTGGACAGGGAGATACGCAGTATTTT.

This chain connects TRBV2 to TRBJ1-5; D gene unclear. Germline V CDR1 and CDR2: SNHLY, FYNNEI. The CDR3 covers 14 residues. V was cut by 5 bases and J by 4 bases, with 12 bases left in between. CDR3 nucleotides: TGTGCCAGCAGTATAGAGGGAGGGAATCAGCCCCAGCATTTT. This encodes CASSIEGGNQPQHF.

In its sample, this clone was seen a few times. The chain joins TRBV4-1 to TRBJ1-5; no firm D call. The V end lost 1 base, the J end lost 7 bases, and 14 bases lay between the germline ends. This CDR3 spans 15 amino acids. Germline CDR1 MGHRA, CDR2 YSYEKL. The CDR3 sequence is CASSQGGFSEQPQHF. In DNA form, the CDR3 reads TGCGCCAGCAGCCAAGGAGGATTCTCGGAGCAGCCCCAGCATTTT.

V gene TRBV30 combines with J gene TRBJ1-4; tentative D call: TRBD1 (6 bases). The CDR3 has 14 residues. Per the germline V gene, CDR1 is GTSNPN and CDR2 is SVGIG (reference sequence). The ends were cut back, 3 bases at V and 4 bases at J, with 12 bases in the middle. The CDR3 DNA is TGTGCCTGGAGCAAGACAGGTCTTAATGAAAAACTGTTTTTT. Its translation is CAWSKTGLNEKLFF.

This rearrangement joins TRBV10-3 to TRBJ2-7; TRBD1 might be the D (5 bases). The CDR3 is made up of 12 amino acids. The V and J ends lost 6 bases and 6 bases respectively, with 12 bases between them. Germline-derived CDR1 and CDR2 are ENHRY and SYGVKD. CDR3: CAISATGPEQYF. The CDR3 DNA reads as TGTGCCATCAGCGCCACAGGTCCCGAGCAGTACTTC.

The chain combines TRBV25-1 with TRBJ1-2, with D tentatively TRBD1 (6 bases). The CDR3 runs to 13 residues. Germline loops: CDR1 MGHDK, CDR2 SYGVNS. Trimming left V 10 bases short and J 4 bases short, with 16 bases between. The CDR3 sequence: CATSEGTLYGYTF. DNA for the CDR3: TGTGCCACCTCCGAGGGGACACTCTATGGCTACACCTTC.

V gene TRBV15 combines with J gene TRBJ2-3, with D perhaps TRBD2 (6 bases). This CDR3 region has 14 residues. Germline-derived CDR1 and CDR2 are LNHNV and YYDKDF (reference sequence). Deletions cut 3 bases from V and 7 bases from J, with 14 bases between. The CDR3 region is CATSRGLGPNTQYF. The DNA for the CDR3 is TGTGCCACCAGCAGGGGACTGGGACCCAATACGCAGTATTTT.